A single T cell receptor beta chain is shown here with its context. The sample is drawn from a study of blood T cell repertoires in COVID-19. V lost 5 bases and J 4 bases, leaving 15 bases between the germline ends. From germline, CDR1 is MNHEY and CDR2 SVGEGT. The CDR3 has 15 amino acids. Repertoires were generated with immunoSEQ multiplex PCR, while TCRdb's copy carries only in-frame clones and drops some. The sample contains more than 20,000 clones, 85% to 90% of which appear only once. The chain links TRBV6-2 or TRBV6-3 to TRBJ1-3; D gene unclear. This receptor was taken from a human donor with active COVID-19. The donor label of this sample is uncertain. Sequencing was carried out using peripheral blood. The CDR3: CASSPGVGLGNTIYF. CDR3 sequence (DNA): TGTGCCAGCAGTCCCGGCGTCGGACTGGGAAACACCATATATTTT.